The 14 T cell receptor beta chains in this list originate from one sample, sequenced in a study of long-term antiretroviral therapy in people with HIV. Runs used v3.0 of the immunoSEQ assay and were done at survey level. TCRdb's copy holds only in-frame clones and misses some; the assay was immunoSEQ multiplex PCR. This sample has about 33,000 clones, with more than 95% found just once. Material: unsorted PBMCs, obtained 6.9 years after starting antiretroviral therapy. The source of these receptors is a man younger than 40 with HIV.

This sequence joins TRBV18 and TRBJ2-1; 8 bases fit TRBD1. The CDR3 runs 18 residues. In germline, CDR1 is KGHSH, CDR2 LQKENI. Losses at the gene ends were 2 bases for V and 4 bases for J; bases not matched to a gene: 13. The CDR3 spells CASSPKSPGQGFYNEQFF. In DNA form, the CDR3 reads TGTGCCAGCTCACCAAAAAGCCCTGGACAGGGTTTTTACAATGAGCAGTTCTTC. The full variable domain, rest sourced from reference TRBV18 and TRBJ2-1, is NAGVMQNPRHLVRRRGQEARLRCSPMKGHSHVYWYRQLPEEGLKFMVYLQKENIIDESGMPKERFSAEFPKEGPSILRIQQVVRGDSAAYFCASSPKSPGQGFYNEQFFGPGTRLTVL.

The V gene is TRBV2, the J gene TRBJ2-6; D remains unclear. Trimming took off 8 bases at V and 0 bases at J, with 8 bases between the two ends. The CDR3 is made up of 14 amino acids. In germline, CDR1 is SNHLY, CDR2 FYNNEI. CDR3 sequence: CASRPDSGANVLTF. In nucleotides, the CDR3 is TGTGCCAGCCGGCCGGACTCTGGGGCCAACGTCCTGACTTTC.

The chain has TRBV7-6 and TRBJ2-2; 7 bases match TRBD2. V shed 2 bases, J shed 2 bases, and the junction held 14 bases outside the gene matches. The V gene's germline CDR1 is SGHVS and CDR2 FNYEAQ. This CDR3 comprises 19 residues. The CDR3 DNA is TGTGCCAGCAGCTTACGCCGCCTTGGTGCAGCGGGAAACACCGGGGAGCTGTTTTTT. Translated: CASSLRRLGAAGNTGELFF.

The gene calls are TRBV7-2 and TRBJ2-5, with 8 nucleotides matching TRBD2. The germline gives CDR1 SGHTA, CDR2 FQGNSA. The CDR3 extends over 15 amino acids. Trimming removed 2 bases from V and 4 bases from J; junction bases left unmatched: 6. CDR3: CASSLSGTSVETQYF. The CDR3 DNA follows: TGTGCCAGCAGCTTATCCGGGACTAGTGTAGAGACCCAGTACTTC.

The V and J genes are TRBV6-1 and TRBJ1-2, with D unclear. The ends were cut back, 5 bases at V and 6 bases at J, with 13 bases in the middle. The CDR3 is made up of 13 amino acids. CDR1 MNHNS and CDR2 SASEGT come from the germline V gene. CDR3 in DNA: TGTGCCAGCAGTCGGGCTATTTTCGATGGCTACACCTTC. Protein sequence: CASSRAIFDGYTF.

V gene TRBV4-3 combines with J gene TRBJ2-7; possible D gene TRBD2, 5 bases. From germline, CDR1 is LGHNA and CDR2 YSLEER. Trimming pared 1 base from V and 3 bases from J, leaving 13 bases between. CDR3 size: 15 residues. CDR3 bases: TGCGCCAGCAGCCAAGCGTTGGAAGGAGGCTACGAGCAGTACTTC. This codes for CASSQALEGGYEQYF.

This chain connects TRBV11-2 to TRBJ2-7; D perhaps matches TRBD1 (6 bases). V lost 3 bases, J lost 3 bases, and 12 bases lay in between. The germline CDR1 and CDR2 sequences are SGHAT and FQNNGV. There are 14 residues in the CDR3. The CDR3 reads CASSFTGFYYEQYF. CDR3 nucleotides: TGTGCCAGCAGCTTCACAGGGTTTTACTACGAGCAGTACTTC. The complete variable domain, with remaining parts taken from reference TRBV11-2 and TRBJ2-7, reads EAGVAQSPRYKIIEKRQSVAFWCNPISGHATLYWYQQILGQGPKLLIQFQNNGVVDDSQLPKDRFSAERLKGVDSTLKIQPAKLEDSAVYLCASSFTGFYYEQYFGPGTRLTVT.

The V gene is TRBV13, the J gene TRBJ2-1; D possibly uses TRBD1 or TRBD2 (6 bases each). The CDR3 has 13 residues. Trimming shortened V by 0 bases and J by 7 bases, and 7 bases separated the two germline ends. CDR1 is PRHDT and CDR2 is FYEKMQ in the germline V gene (reference sequence). The CDR3 loop reads CASSLGGGNEQFF. The DNA for the CDR3 is TGTGCCAGCAGCTTAGGAGGGGGGAATGAGCAGTTCTTC.

This clone was counted a single time. The chain joins TRBV7-2 to TRBJ1-6; D call uncertain. The CDR3 is 13 residues long. Trimming took off 1 base at V and 15 bases at J, with 13 bases between the two ends. Looked up from germline, CDR1 is SGHTA and CDR2 is FQGNSA. DNA for the CDR3: TGTGCCAGCAGCTTAGAATATGGTTTCGGCCTCCACTTT. Protein: CASSLEYGFGLHF.

This clone was seen only once. This rearrangement joins TRBV19 to TRBJ1-2; no clear D. Deletions cut 6 bases from V and 2 bases from J, with 13 bases between. CDR1 is LNHDA and CDR2 is SQIVND in the germline V gene (reference sequence). The CDR3 has 14 amino acids. In DNA form, the CDR3 reads TGTGCCAGTAGCCGGCCCGGCAGGAACTATGGCTACACCTTC. Translating gives CASSRPGRNYGYTF.

The V and J genes are TRBV30 and TRBJ1-6; TRBD1 might be the D (5 bases). The ends were cut back, 7 bases at V and 4 bases at J, with 14 bases in the middle. The CDR3 has 14 residues. Per the germline V gene, CDR1 is GTSNPN and CDR2 is SVGIG (reference sequence). CDR3 amino acids: CAFTQGRYNSPLHF. CDR3 nucleotides: TGTGCCTTTACCCAGGGACGGTATAATTCACCCCTCCACTTT.

The rearrangement joins TRBV14 to TRBJ2-3; 9 bases are shared with TRBD2. Germline V gives CDR1 SGHDN, CDR2 FVKESK. V was clipped by 4 bases and J by 2 bases; unmatched bases: 10. This CDR3 has 17 residues. The CDR3 bases are TGTGCCAGCAGCCCCGGTGCGGGGGGGCATTTCACAGATACGCAGTATTTT. It codes for CASSPGAGGHFTDTQYF. The complete variable domain, with remaining parts taken from reference TRBV14 and TRBJ2-3, reads EAGVTQFPSHSVIEKGQTVTLRCDPISGHDNLYWYRRVMGKEIKFLLHFVKESKQDESGMPNNRFLAERTGGTYSTLKVQPAELEDSGVYFCASSPGAGGHFTDTQYFGPGTRLTVL.

This chain connects TRBV5-1 to TRBJ2-7, with unresolved D. The CDR3 length is 14 residues. Per germline, CDR1 SGHRS and CDR2 YFSETQ. The V gene lost 0 bases and the J gene lost 0 bases, with 7 bases spanning the gap. The CDR3 DNA reads as TGCGCCAGCAGCTTGGTTGTTAACTCCTACGAGCAGTACTTC. Translation: CASSLVVNSYEQYF.

The rearrangement joins TRBV19 to TRBJ1-5; TRBD1 is a possible D gene (5 bases). Germline-derived CDR1 and CDR2 are LNHDA and SQIVND (reference sequence). This CDR3 has 14 amino acids. Deletions cut 7 bases from V and 6 bases from J, with 16 bases between. CDR3 in amino acids: CASTRAPGAQPQHF. As DNA, the CDR3 is TGTGCCAGTACCCGGGCCCCCGGGGCTCAGCCCCAGCATTTT. The entire variable domain, with the rest obtained from reference TRBV19 and TRBJ1-5, is as follows: DGGITQSPKYLFRKEGQNVTLSCEQNLNHDAMYWYRQDPGQGLRLIYYSQIVNDFQKGDIAEGYSVSREKKESFPLTVTSAQKNPTAFYLCASTRAPGAQPQHFGDGTRLSIL.